The T cell receptor beta chain under discussion was sequenced for a study of CD8 T cells in Susac syndrome. Whole-study findings and limits: The CD4+ T cell repertoires of Susac syndrome were found to show no clonal expansion.

Random hexamers served to reverse transcribe about 0.45 to 1 ug RNA. By means of immunoSEQ multiplex PCR, TCR beta CDR3 spanning 54 Vbeta and 13 Jbeta underwent amplification. TCRdb re-derived calls from the immunoSEQ multiplex PCR reads in MiXCR, one entry per CDR3 protein. The table has hundreds of thousands of distinct CDR3 sequences, approximately 94% seen once; the top ten hold approximately 0.15%. As to this clonotype: Its antigen is not identified.

Trimming cost V 6 bases and J 4 bases; bases outside gene matches: 12. CDR1 is MNHEY and CDR2 is SVGEGT in the germline V gene. CDR3 length: 15 residues. The rearrangement links TRBV6-2 or TRBV6-3 to TRBJ2-7; 7 bases map to TRBD1. Specimen: CD4+ T cells from PBMCs. The receptor was isolated from a human donor with Susac syndrome. CDR3 amino acids: CASRPHDRVGYEQYF. CDR3 DNA sequence: TGTGCCAGCAGACCGCATGACAGGGTTGGTTACGAGCAGTACTTC.